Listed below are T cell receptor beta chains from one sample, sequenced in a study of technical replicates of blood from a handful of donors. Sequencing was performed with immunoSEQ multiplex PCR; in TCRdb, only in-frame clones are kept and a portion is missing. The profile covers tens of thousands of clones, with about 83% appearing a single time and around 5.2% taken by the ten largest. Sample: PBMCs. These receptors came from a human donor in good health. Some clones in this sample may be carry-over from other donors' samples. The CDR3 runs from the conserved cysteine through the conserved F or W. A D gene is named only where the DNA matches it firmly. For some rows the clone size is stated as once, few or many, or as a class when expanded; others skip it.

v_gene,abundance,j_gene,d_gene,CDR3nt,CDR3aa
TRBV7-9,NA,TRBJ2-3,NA,TGTGCCAGCAGAGGAGCTGCAGATACGCAGTATTTT,CASRGAADTQYF
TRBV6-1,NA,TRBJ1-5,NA,TGTGCCAGCAGGACAGTAAGCAATCAGCCCCAGCATTTT,CASRTVSNQPQHF
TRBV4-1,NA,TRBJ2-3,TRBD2,TGCGCCAGCAGTCGTACCTTTAGCGGGGGCACAGATACGCAGTATTTT,CASSRTFSGGTDTQYF
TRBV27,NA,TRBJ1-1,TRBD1,TGTGCCACGACAGGGGGCGTTCCTGCTGAAGCTTTCTTT,CATTGGVPAEAFF
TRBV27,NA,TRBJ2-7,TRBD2,TGTGCCAGCAGTTTCGGAGTAGCGGGGGTGTACGAGCAGTACTTC,CASSFGVAGVYEQYF
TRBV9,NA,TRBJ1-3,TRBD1,TGTGCCAGCAGCGTAGACCCCGGGACAGGGGTTGGAAACACCATATATTTT,CASSVDPGTGVGNTIYF
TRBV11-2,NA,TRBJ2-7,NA,TGTGCCAGCAGCTTAGGAAACAGGGCCCACGAGCAGTACTTC,CASSLGNRAHEQYF
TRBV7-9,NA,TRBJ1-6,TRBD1,TGTGCCAGCAGCTTGGACAGGGATTCTTCACCCCTCCACTTT,CASSLDRDSSPLHF
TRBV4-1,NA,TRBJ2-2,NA,TGCGCCAGCAGCCCCCGGGTCGACACCGGGGAGCTGTTTTTT,CASSPRVDTGELFF
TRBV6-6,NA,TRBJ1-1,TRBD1,TGTGCCAGCAGTTACTCGGGACAGGGGTTTTACACTGAAGCTTTCTTT,CASSYSGQGFYTEAFF
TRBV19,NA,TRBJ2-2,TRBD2,TGTGCCAGTAGTATCATTCCGGGGGGCGGGGAGCTGTTTTTT,CASSIIPGGGELFF
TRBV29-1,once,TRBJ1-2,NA,TGCAGCGTTGGCACGGGGGTATATGGCTACACCTTC,CSVGTGVYGYTF
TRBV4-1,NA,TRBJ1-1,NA,TGCGCCAGCAGCCCCTCAGTCCCGAGGGCTGAAGCTTTCTTT,CASSPSVPRAEAFF
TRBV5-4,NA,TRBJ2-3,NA,TGTGCCAGCAGCTCCGTAGGCACAGATACGCAGTATTTT,CASSSVGTDTQYF
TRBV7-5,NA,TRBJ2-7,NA,TGTGTCAGAAGCCACCGGTACCCCGACGAGCAGTACTTC,CVRSHRYPDEQYF
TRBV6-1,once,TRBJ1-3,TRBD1,TGTGCCAGCAGGTATACAGGGGACTCTGGAAACACCATATATTTT,CASRYTGDSGNTIYF
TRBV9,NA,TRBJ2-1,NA,TGTGCCAGCAGCGTAGGTGGAGGGCCCAATGAGCAGTTCTTC,CASSVGGGPNEQFF
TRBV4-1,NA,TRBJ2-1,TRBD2,TGCGCCAGCAGCCAACCGCGGGGGGTAAAGCGAGACAATGAGCAGTTCTTC,CASSQPRGVKRDNEQFF
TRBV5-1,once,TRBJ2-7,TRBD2,TGCGCCAGCAGCTTACATACTGGGGAGGGGTCCGAGCAGTACTTC,CASSLHTGEGSEQYF
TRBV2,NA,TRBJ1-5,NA,TGTGCCAGCAGTGAGGAAGGGGGTGGCAATCAGCCCCAGCATTTT,CASSEEGGGNQPQHF
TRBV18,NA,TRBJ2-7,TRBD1,TGTGCCAGCTCACTTAGGACAGGATCCTACGAGCAGTACTTC,CASSLRTGSYEQYF
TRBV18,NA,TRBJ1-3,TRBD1,TGTGCCAGCTCACCAGTGGAGACAGGGTCCAACACCATATATTTT,CASSPVETGSNTIYF
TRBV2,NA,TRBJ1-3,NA,TGTGCCAGCAGGAGGGGAGGGGGGACTGGAAACACCATATATTTT,CASRRGGGTGNTIYF
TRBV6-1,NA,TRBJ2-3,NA,TGTGCCAGCAGTGAAGACAGAACTAGCACAGATACGCAGTATTTT,CASSEDRTSTDTQYF
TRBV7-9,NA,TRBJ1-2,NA,TGTGCCAGCAGCTTAGCCCTACAGCTGTCGGCAGGTGGCTACACCTTC,CASSLALQLSAGGYTF
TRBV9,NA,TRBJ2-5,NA,TGTGCCAGCAGCGTCACAGGGCAAGAGACCCAGTACTTC,CASSVTGQETQYF
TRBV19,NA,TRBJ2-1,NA,TGTGCCAGTAGTATGGACACTTACAATGAGCAGTTCTTC,CASSMDTYNEQFF
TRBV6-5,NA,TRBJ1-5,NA,TGTGCCAGCAGTACAAACAGGGTCGGACAGCCCCAGCATTTT,CASSTNRVGQPQHF
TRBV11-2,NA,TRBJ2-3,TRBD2,TGTGCCAGCAGCTTAGGTCGGGGGGGCAGCGATACGCAGTATTTT,CASSLGRGGSDTQYF
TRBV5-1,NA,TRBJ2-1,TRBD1,TGCGCCAGCAGCTTCCGGCCAGGGGGCGATGAGCAGTTCTTC,CASSFRPGGDEQFF
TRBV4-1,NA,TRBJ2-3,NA,TGCGCCAGCAGCCAAGTTAGCGGCAGCACAGATACGCAGTATTTT,CASSQVSGSTDTQYF
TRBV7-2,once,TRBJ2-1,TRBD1,TGTGCCAGCAGCTTGTTACAGGGGGACAATGAGCAGTTCTTC,CASSLLQGDNEQFF
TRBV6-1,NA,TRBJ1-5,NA,TGTGCCAGCGATGGTTGGGGGGGAAAGCAGCCCCAGCATTTT,CASDGWGGKQPQHF
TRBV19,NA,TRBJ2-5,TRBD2,TGTGCCAGTAGTGCGAGCGGGGGGGCATGGGAGACCCAGTACTTC,CASSASGGAWETQYF
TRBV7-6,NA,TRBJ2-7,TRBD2,TGTGCCAGCAGCGAAAGGGTAGCGGGAGGGCCCGGTCTTCTCTACGAGCAGTACTTC,CASSERVAGGPGLLYEQYF
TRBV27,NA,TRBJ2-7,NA,TGTGCCAGCTCTGGGGCCCCCTGGGAGCAGTACTTC,CASSGAPWEQYF
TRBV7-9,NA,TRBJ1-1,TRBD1,TGTGCCAGCACAACTTACAGGGGTAACACTGAAGCTTTCTTT,CASTTYRGNTEAFF
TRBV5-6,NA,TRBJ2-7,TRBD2,TGTGCCAGCGGATTAGCGGGATCTACCTACGAGCAGTACTTC,CASGLAGSTYEQYF
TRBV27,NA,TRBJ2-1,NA,TGTGCCAGCAGTTTGGGGAGCTCCTCCTACAATGAGCAGTTCTTC,CASSLGSSSYNEQFF
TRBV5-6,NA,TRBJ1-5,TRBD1,TGTGCCAGCACCCTGACAGGGCGCAATCAGCCCCAGCATTTT,CASTLTGRNQPQHF
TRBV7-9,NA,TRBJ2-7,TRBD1,TGTGCCAGCAGCGACCGGGACAGACCCTACGAGCAGTACTTC,CASSDRDRPYEQYF
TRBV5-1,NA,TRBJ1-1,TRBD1,TGCGCCAGCAGGGATCCGAAAACAGGGGGCGGTGGGACTGAAGCTTTCTTT,CASRDPKTGGGGTEAFF
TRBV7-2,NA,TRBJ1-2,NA,TGTGCCAGCAGCCTGAGTGCTTTCTATGGCTACACCTTC,CASSLSAFYGYTF
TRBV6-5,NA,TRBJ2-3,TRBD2,TGTGCCAGCAGTTACGGCGGGGGGAACACAGATACGCAGTATTTT,CASSYGGGNTDTQYF
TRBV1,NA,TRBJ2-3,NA,TGCACCAGCAGCCAAGGAATCAGGCGGGAGGGTCGCACAGATACGCAGTATTTT,CTSSQGIRREGRTDTQYF
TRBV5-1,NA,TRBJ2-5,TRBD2,TGCGCCAGCAGCACGACTAGCCCCCAAGAGACCCAGTACTTC,CASSTTSPQETQYF
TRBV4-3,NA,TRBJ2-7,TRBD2,TGCGCCAGCAGCCAAGGACTAGCGCAATCCTACGAGCAGTACTTC,CASSQGLAQSYEQYF
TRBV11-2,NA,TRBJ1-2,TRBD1,TGTGCCAGCAGCCCCGACAGGGGGCGAATCCGAGGCTACACCTTC,CASSPDRGRIRGYTF
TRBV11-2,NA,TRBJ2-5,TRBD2,TGTGCCAGCAGCTCATCCATGCTAGCGGGAGAGGAGACCCAGTACTTC,CASSSSMLAGEETQYF
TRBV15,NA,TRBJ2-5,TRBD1,TGTGCCACCAGCAGAGTGGGGCAGGGGGCGGTAGAGACCCAGTACTTC,CATSRVGQGAVETQYF
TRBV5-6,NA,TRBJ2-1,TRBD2,TGTGCCAGCAGCTTGTTTGGCGCGGGAGGCCACAATGAGCAGTTCTTC,CASSLFGAGGHNEQFF
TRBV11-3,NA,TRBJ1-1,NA,TGTGCCAGCAGCTTATCTATAAACACTGAAGCTTTCTTT,CASSLSINTEAFF